A single T cell receptor (beta chain) is shown here with its context. As handled by the study authors: Estimated nucleated cell counts came from reference gene primer amplification. Produced via immunoSEQ multiplex PCR; TCRdb's table is partial and in-frame only. Clonal size and the V and J genes are those of that table, whereas D and trimming came from the DNA. The sample holds 350,000 to 450,000 clones, 89% seen once. Per the germline V gene, CDR1 is LNHNV and CDR2 is YYDKDF (reference sequence). J was trimmed by 2 bases and V by 4 bases; bases with no gene match: 2. This CDR3 contains 13 residues. This sample was included in a study of blood T cell repertoires in COVID-19.

The chain carries TRBV15 and TRBJ2-7; 7 bases match TRBD1. Sequencing input: peripheral blood. This TCR was sampled from a woman in her thirties or forties with COVID-19, enrolled during active disease. Here the CDR3 reads CATSKGGPYEQYF. The DNA of the CDR3 is TGTGCCACCAGCAAAGGGGGCCCCTACGAGCAGTACTTC.